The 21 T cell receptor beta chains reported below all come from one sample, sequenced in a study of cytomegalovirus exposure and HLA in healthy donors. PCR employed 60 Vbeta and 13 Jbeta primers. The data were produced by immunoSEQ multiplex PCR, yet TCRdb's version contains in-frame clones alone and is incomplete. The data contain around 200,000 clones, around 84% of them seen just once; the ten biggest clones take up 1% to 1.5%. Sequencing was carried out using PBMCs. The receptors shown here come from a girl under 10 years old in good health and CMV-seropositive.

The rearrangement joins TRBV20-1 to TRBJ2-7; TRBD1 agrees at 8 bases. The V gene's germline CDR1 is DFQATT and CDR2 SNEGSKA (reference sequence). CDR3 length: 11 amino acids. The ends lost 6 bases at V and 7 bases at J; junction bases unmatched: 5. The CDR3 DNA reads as TGCAGTGCAAAGACAGGGGAAGAGCAGTACTTC. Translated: CSAKTGEEQYF.

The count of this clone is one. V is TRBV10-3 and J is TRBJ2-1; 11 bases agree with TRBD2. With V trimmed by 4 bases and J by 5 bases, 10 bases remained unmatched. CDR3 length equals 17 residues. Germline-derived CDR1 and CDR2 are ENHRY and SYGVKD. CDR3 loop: CAISGPTGTSGDNEQFF. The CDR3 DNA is TGTGCCATCAGTGGCCCTACCGGGACTAGCGGCGACAATGAGCAGTTCTTC.

CDR3 protein: CASSLNIGTSNEQFF. CDR3 nucleotides: TGTGCCAGCAGCTTGAATATCGGGACTAGTAATGAGCAGTTCTTC. The chain couples TRBV11-3 to TRBJ2-1; 8 nucleotides match TRBD2. There are 15 residues in the CDR3. Trimming removed 3 bases from V and 7 bases from J; junction bases left unmatched: 8. Germline V lookup: CDR1 SGHNT, CDR2 YENEEA.

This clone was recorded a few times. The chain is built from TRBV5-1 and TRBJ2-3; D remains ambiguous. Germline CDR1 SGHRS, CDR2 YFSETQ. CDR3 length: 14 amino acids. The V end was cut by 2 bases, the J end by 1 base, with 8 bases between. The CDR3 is CASSLDQGTDTQYF. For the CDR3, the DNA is TGCGCCAGCAGCTTAGATCAGGGCACAGATACGCAGTATTTT.

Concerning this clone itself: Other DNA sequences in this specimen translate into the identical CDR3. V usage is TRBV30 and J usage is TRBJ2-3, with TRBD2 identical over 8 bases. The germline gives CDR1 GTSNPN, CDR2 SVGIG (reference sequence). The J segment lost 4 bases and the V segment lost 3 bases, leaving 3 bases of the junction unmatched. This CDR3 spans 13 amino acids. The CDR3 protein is CAWRLAGSDTQYF. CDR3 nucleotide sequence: TGTGCCTGGAGGCTAGCGGGCTCAGATACGCAGTATTTT. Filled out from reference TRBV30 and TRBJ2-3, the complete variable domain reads SQTIHQWPATLVQPVGSPLSLECTVEGTSNPNLYWYRQAAGRGLQLLFYSVGIGQISSEVPQNLSASRPQDRQFILSSKKLLLSDSGFYLCAWRLAGSDTQYFGPGTRLTVL.

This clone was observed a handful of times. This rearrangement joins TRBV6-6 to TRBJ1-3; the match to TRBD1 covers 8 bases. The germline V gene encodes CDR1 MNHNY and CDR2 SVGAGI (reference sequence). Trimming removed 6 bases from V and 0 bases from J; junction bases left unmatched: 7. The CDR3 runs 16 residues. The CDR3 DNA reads TGTGCCAGCAGACTCAGGGGGCGAGCCTCTGGAAACACCATATATTTT. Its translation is CASRLRGRASGNTIYF.

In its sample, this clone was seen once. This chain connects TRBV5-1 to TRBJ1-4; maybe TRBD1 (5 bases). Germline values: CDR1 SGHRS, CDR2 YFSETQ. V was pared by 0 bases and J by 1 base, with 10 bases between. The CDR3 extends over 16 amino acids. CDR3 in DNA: TGCGCCAGCAGCTTGGACCCTGACAGAACTAATGAAAAACTGTTTTTT. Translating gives CASSLDPDRTNEKLFF.

CDR3 nucleotide sequence: TGTGCCAGCAGGACACTTGGGGGGAACGAGCAGTACTTC. Its translation: CASRTLGGNEQYF. This chain links TRBV6-6 with TRBJ2-7; weak D call: TRBD2 (6 bases). This CDR3 region has 13 residues. Trimming shortened V by 6 bases and J by 5 bases, and 14 bases separated the two germline ends. CDR1 and CDR2 from the germline V gene are MNHNY and SVGAGI (reference sequence).

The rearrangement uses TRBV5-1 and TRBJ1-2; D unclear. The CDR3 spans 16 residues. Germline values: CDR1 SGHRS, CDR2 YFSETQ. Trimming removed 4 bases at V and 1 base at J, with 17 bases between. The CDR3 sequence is CASSLDQPGLNYGYTF. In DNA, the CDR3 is TGCGCCAGCAGCCTGGACCAACCAGGCCTTAACTATGGCTACACCTTC.

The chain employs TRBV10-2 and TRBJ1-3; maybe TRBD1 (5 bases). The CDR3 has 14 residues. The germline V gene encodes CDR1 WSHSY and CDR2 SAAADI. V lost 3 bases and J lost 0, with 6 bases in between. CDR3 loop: CASSDRDSGNTIYF. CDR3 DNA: TGCGCCAGCAGTGACAGGGACTCTGGAAACACCATATATTTT.

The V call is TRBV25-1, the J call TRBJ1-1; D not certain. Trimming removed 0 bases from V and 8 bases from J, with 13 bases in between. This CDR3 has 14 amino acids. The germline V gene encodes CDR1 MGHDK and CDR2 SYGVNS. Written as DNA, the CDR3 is TGTGCCAGCAGTGAATATGGCCGGACGGGGGAAGCTTTCTTT. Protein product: CASSEYGRTGEAFF. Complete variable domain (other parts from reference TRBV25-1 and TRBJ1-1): EADIYQTPRYLVIGTGKKITLECSQTMGHDKMYWYQQDPGMELHLIHYSYGVNSTEKGDLSSESTVSRIRTEHFPLTLESARPSHTSQYLCASSEYGRTGEAFFGQGTRLTVV.

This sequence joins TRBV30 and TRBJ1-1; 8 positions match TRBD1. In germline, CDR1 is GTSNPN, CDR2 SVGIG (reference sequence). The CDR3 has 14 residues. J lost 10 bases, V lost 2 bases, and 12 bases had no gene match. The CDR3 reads CAWSPTGTGGGAFF. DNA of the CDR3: TGTGCCTGGAGTCCAACCGGGACAGGAGGCGGAGCTTTCTTT.

The CDR3 protein is CASSMEAGGLRGSPLHF. The CDR3 nucleotides read TGTGCCAGTAGTATGGAGGCGGGGGGCCTTAGGGGTTCACCCCTCCACTTT. V usage is TRBV19 and J usage is TRBJ1-6, with D maybe TRBD1 (6 bases). This CDR3 has 17 amino acids. Germline V gives CDR1 LNHDA, CDR2 SQIVND (reference sequence). V lost 3 bases and J lost 9, with 21 bases in between.

The CDR3 loop reads CASGPGQPNYGYTF. For the CDR3, the DNA is TGTGCCAGCGGCCCGGGACAGCCTAACTATGGCTACACCTTC. The rearrangement joins TRBV28 to TRBJ1-2; 7 bases align to TRBD1. In germline, CDR1 is MDHEN, CDR2 SYDVKM. The ends lost 8 bases at V and 0 bases at J; junction bases unmatched: 6. The CDR3 is 14 amino acids.

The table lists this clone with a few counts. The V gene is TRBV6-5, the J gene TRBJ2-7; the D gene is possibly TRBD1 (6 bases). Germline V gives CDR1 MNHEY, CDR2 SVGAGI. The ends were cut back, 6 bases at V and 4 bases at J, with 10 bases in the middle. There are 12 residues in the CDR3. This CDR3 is CASRRQDYEQYF. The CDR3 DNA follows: TGTGCCAGCAGACGACAGGATTACGAGCAGTACTTC.

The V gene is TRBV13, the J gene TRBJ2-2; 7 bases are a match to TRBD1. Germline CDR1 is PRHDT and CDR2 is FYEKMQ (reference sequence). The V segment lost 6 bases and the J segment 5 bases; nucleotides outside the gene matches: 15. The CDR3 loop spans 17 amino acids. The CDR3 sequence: CASRIRPGQPRTGELFF. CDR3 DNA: TGTGCCAGCAGGATAAGGCCGGGACAGCCAAGGACCGGGGAGCTGTTTTTT.

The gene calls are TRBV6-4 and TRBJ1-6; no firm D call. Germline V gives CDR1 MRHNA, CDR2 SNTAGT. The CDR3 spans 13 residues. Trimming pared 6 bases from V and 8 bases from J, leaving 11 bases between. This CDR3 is CASRHSLDSPLHF. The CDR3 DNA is TGTGCCAGCAGGCACTCGTTGGATTCACCCCTCCACTTT.

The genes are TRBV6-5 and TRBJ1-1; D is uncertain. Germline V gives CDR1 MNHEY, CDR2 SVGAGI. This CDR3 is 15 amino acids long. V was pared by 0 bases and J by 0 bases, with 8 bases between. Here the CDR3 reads CASSYSSSLNTEAFF. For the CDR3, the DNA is TGTGCCAGCAGTTACTCTTCTTCCCTGAACACTGAAGCTTTCTTT.

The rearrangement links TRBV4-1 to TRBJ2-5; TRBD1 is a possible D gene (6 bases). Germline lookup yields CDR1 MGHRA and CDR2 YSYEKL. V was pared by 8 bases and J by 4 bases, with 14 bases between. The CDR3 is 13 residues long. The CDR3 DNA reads TGCGCCAGCGGAGAGCAGGGGCCAGAGACCCAGTACTTC. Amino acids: CASGEQGPETQYF.

The DNA for the CDR3 is TGTGCCAGCAGCCCAAGGGACAGGGGGAGGTCACCCCTCCACTTT. It specifies CASSPRDRGRSPLHF. V and J are TRBV7-2 and TRBJ1-6; 11 bases map to TRBD1. J was trimmed by 10 bases and V by 5 bases; bases with no gene match: 7. The V gene's germline CDR1 is SGHTA and CDR2 FQGNSA. The CDR3 consists of 15 residues.

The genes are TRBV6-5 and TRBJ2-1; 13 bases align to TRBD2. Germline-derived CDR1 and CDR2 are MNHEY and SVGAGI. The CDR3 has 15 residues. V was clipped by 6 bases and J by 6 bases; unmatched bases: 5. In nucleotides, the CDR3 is TGTGCCAGCAGCCCAACTAGCGGGAGGGCCAATGAGCAGTTCTTC. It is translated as CASSPTSGRANEQFF.